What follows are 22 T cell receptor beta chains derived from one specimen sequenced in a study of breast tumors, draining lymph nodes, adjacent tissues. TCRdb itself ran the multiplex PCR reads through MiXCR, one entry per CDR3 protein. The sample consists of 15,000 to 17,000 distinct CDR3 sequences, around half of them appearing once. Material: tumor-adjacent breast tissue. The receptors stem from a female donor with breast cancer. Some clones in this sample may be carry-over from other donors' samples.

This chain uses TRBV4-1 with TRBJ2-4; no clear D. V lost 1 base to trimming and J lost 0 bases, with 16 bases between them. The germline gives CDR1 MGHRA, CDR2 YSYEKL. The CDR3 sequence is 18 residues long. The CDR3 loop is CASSQVVTDLLAKNIQYF. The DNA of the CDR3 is TGCGCCAGCAGCCAAGTCGTTACTGACCTGCTAGCCAAAAACATTCAGTACTTC.

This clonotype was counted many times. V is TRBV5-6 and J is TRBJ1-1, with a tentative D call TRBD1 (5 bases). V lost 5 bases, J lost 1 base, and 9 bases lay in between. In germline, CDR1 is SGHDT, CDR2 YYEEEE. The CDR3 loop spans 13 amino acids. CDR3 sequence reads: CASRGGWNTEAFF. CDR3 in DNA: TGTGCCAGCAGGGGGGGGTGGAACACTGAAGCTTTCTTT.

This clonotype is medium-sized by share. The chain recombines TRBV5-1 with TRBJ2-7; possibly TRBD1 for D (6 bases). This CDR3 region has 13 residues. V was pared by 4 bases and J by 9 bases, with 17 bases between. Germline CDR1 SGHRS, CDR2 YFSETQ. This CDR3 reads CASSGHIQGRQYF. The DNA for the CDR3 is TGCGCCAGCAGCGGACACATACAGGGTAGGCAGTACTTC.

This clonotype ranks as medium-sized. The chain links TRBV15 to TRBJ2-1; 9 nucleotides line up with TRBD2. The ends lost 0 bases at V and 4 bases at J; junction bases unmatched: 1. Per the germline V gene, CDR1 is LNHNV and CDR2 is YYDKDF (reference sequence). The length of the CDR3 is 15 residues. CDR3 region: CATSRDSGSYNEQFF. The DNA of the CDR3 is TGTGCCACCAGCAGAGATAGCGGGAGTTACAATGAGCAGTTCTTC. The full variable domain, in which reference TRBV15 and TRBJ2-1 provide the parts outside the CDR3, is DAMVIQNPRYQVTQFGKPVTLSCSQTLNHNVMYWYQQKSSQAPKLLFHYYDKDFNNEADTPDNFQSRRPNTSFCFLDIRSPGLGDTAMYLCATSRDSGSYNEQFFGPGTRLTVL.

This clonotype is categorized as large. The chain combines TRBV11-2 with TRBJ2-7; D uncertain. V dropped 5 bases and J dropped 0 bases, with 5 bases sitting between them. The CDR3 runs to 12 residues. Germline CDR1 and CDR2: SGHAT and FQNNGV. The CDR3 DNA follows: TGTGCCAGCAGCCCACCCTCCTACGAGCAGTACTTC. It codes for CASSPPSYEQYF.

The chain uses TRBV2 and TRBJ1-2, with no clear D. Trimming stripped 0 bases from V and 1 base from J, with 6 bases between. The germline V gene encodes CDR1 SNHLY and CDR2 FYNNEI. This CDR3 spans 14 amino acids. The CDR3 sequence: CASSEARGNYGYTF. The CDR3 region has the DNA TGTGCCAGCAGTGAAGCGCGGGGTAACTATGGCTACACCTTC. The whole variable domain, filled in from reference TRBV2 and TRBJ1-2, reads EPEVTQTPSHQVTQMGQEVILRCVPISNHLYFYWYRQILGQKVEFLVSFYNNEISEKSEIFDDQFSVERPDGSNFTLKIRSTKLEDSAMYFCASSEARGNYGYTFGSGTRLTVV.

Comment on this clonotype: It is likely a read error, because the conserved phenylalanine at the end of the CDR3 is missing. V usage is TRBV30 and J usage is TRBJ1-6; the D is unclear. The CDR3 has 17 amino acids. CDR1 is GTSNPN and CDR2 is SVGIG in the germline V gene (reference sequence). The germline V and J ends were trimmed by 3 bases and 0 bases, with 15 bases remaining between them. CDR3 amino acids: CAWSAGLSSSYNSPLHL. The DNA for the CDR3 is TGTGCCTGGAGCGCGGGTCTTAGCAGCTCCTATAATTCACCCCTCCACCTT.

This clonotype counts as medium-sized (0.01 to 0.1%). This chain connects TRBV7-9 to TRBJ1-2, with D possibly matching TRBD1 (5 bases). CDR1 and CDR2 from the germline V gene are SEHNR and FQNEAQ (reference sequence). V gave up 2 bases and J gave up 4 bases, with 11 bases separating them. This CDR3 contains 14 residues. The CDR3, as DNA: TGTGCCAGCAGCTTAAATGGGGGTTTCTATGGCTACACCTTC. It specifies CASSLNGGFYGYTF.

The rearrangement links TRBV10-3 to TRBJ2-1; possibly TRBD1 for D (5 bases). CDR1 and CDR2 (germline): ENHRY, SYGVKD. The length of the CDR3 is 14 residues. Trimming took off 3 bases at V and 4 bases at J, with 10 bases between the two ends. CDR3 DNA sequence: TGTGCCATCAGTGAAACAGGACAATACAATGAGCAGTTCTTC. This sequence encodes CAISETGQYNEQFF.

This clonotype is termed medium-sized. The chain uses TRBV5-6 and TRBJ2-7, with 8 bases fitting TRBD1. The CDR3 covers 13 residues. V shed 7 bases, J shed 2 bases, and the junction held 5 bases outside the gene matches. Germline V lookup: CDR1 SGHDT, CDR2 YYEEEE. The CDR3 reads CASGTGPTYEQYF. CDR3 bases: TGTGCCAGCGGGACAGGCCCCACCTACGAGCAGTACTTC.

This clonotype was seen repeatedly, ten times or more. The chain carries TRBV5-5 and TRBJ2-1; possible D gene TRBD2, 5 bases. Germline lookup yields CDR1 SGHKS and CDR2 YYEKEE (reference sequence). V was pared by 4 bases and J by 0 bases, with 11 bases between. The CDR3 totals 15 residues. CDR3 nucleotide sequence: TGTGCCAGCAGCCCAATAGCGCGCTCCTACAATGAGCAGTTCTTC. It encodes CASSPIARSYNEQFF.

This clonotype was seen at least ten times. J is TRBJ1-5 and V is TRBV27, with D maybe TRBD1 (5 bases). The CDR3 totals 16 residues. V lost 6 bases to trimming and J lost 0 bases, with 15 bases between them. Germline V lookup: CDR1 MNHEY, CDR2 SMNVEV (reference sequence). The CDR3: CASSRTSGNSNQPQHF. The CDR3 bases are TGTGCCAGCAGCCGGACATCCGGCAATAGCAATCAGCCCCAGCATTTT.

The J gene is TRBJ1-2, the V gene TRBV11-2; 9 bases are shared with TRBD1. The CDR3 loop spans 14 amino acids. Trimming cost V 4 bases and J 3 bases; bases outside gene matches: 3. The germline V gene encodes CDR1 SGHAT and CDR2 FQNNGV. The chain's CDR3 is CASSSRTGDYGYTF. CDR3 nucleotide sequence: TGTGCCAGCAGCTCCCGGACAGGGGACTATGGCTACACCTTC. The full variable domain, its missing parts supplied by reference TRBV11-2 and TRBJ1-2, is EAGVAQSPRYKIIEKRQSVAFWCNPISGHATLYWYQQILGQGPKLLIQFQNNGVVDDSQLPKDRFSAERLKGVDSTLKIQPAKLEDSAVYLCASSSRTGDYGYTFGSGTRLTVV.

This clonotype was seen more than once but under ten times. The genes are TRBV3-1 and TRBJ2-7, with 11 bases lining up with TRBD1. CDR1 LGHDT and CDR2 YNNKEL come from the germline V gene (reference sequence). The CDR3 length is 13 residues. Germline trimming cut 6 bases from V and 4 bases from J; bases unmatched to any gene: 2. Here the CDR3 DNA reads TGTGCCAGCAGGGACAGGGGGCGATACGAGCAGTACTTC. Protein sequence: CASRDRGRYEQYF.

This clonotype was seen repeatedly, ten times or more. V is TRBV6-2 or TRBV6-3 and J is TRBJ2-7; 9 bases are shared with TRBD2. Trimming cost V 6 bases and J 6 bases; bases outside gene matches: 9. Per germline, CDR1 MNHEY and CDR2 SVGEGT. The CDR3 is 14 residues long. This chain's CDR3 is CASSRRGLAFEQYF. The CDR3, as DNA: TGTGCCAGCAGCCGAAGGGGACTAGCTTTCGAGCAGTACTTC.

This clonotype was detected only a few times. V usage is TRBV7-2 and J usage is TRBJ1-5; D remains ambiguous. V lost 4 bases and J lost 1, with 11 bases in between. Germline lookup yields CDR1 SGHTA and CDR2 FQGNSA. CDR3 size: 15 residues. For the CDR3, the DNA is TGTGCCAGCAGCTCCGTCACGGGGAGCAATCAGCCCCAGCATTTT. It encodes CASSSVTGSNQPQHF.

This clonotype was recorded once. CDR3 loop: CASSLDGGVTTEAFF. As DNA, the CDR3 is TGTGCCAGCAGCTTAGATGGAGGGGTGACCACTGAAGCTTTCTTT. The chain combines TRBV7-9 with TRBJ1-1; tentative D call: TRBD1 (5 bases). The CDR3 covers 15 residues. Germline-derived CDR1 and CDR2 are SEHNR and FQNEAQ (reference sequence). V gave up 1 base and J gave up 4 bases, with 13 bases separating them. The full variable domain, completed using reference TRBV7-9 and TRBJ1-1, is DTGVSQNPRHKITKRGQNVTFRCDPISEHNRLYWYRQTLGQGPEFLTYFQNEAQLEKSRLLSDRFSAERPKGSFSTLEIQRTEQGDSAMYLCASSLDGGVTTEAFFGQGTRLTVV.

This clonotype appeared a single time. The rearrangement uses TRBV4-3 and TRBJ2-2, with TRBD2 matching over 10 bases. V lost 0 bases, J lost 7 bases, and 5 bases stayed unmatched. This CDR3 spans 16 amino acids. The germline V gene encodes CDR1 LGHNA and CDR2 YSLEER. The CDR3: CASSQEPSGSIGELFF. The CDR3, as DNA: TGCGCCAGCAGCCAAGAGCCTAGCGGGAGTATCGGGGAGCTGTTTTTT.

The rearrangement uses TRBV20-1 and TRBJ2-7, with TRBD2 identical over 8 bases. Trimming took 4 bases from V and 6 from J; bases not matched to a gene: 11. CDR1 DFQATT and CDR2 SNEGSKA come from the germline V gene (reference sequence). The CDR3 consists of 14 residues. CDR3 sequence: CSAISGTAYSEQYF. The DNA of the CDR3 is TGCAGTGCTATTAGCGGGACCGCGTACTCCGAGCAGTACTTC.

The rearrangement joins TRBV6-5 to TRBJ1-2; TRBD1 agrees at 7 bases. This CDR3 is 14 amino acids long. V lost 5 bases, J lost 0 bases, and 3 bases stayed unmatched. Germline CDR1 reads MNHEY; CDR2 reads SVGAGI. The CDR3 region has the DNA TGTGCCAGCAGTGTGACAGGGCCTAACTATGGCTACACCTTC. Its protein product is CASSVTGPNYGYTF.

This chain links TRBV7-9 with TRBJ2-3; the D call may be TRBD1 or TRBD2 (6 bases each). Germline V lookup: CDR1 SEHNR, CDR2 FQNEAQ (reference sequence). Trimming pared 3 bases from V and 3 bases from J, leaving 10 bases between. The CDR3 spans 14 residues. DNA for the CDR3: TGTGCCAGCAGCTTGGCGGGACAAACAGATACGCAGTATTTT. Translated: CASSLAGQTDTQYF.

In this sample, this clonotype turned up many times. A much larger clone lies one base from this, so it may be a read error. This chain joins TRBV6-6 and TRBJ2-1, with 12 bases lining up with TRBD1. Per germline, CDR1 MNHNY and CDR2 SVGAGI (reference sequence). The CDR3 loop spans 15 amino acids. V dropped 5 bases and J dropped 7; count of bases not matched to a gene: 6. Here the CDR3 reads CASSPGTGGRNEQFF. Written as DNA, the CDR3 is TGTGCCAGCAGTCCCGGGACAGGGGGCAGAAATGAGCAGTTCTTC.